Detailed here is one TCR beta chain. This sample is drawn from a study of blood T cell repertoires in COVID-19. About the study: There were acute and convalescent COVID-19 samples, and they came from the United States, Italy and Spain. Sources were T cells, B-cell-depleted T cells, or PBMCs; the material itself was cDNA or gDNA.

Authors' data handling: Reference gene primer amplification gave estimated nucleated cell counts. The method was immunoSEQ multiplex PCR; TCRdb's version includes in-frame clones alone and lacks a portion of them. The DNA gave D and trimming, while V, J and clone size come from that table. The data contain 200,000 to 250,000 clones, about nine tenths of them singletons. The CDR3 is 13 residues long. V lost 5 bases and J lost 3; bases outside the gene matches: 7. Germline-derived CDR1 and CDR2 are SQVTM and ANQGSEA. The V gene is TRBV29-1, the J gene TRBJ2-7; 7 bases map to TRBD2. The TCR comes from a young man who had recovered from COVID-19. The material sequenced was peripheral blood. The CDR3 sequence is CSVKRGADYEQYF. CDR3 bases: TGCAGCGTTAAGCGGGGAGCCGACTACGAGCAGTACTTC.